Listed below are T cell receptor beta chains from one sample, sequenced in a study of cytomegalovirus exposure and HLA in healthy donors. The protocol was immunoSEQ multiplex PCR, while the TCRdb copy is restricted to in-frame clones and leaves out a portion. The sample records about 130,000 clones, under 12% being singletons. The sample consisted of PBMCs. These receptors all come from a woman between 18 and 29 years old in good health and CMV-seropositive. Both conserved end residues are part of each CDR3. Fields, in order: CDR3 protein, CDR3 DNA, V gene, J gene, clone size, D gene. A D gene is named only where the DNA matches it firmly. Not every row has a clone size; where given, it reads once, few, many or a size class.

CASSLSGFLHTQYF	TGTGCCAGCAGCCTCTCGGGGTTCCTGCATACGCAGTATTTT	TRBV5-4	TRBJ2-3	-	-
CASSPYNEQFF	TGTGCCAGCAGTCCATACAATGAGCAGTTCTTC	TRBV28	TRBJ2-1	-	-
CSASKETQYF	TGCAGTGCTAGTAAAGAGACCCAGTACTTC	TRBV20-1	TRBJ2-5	-	-
CADSEWGSNTEAFF	TGTGCCGACTCAGAGTGGGGCTCTAACACTGAAGCTTTCTTT	TRBV2	TRBJ1-1	few	-
CASVKTAGGPTDTQYF	TGTGCCAGCGTCAAGACAGCGGGAGGGCCGACAGATACGCAGTATTTT	TRBV25-1	TRBJ2-3	-	TRBD2
CASSQTSGGPGELFF	TGTGCCAGCAGCCAAACCTCAGGGGGACCAGGGGAGCTGTTTTTT	TRBV11-3	TRBJ2-2	-	TRBD1
CASNSGTTDTQYF	TGTGCCAGCAATAGCGGAACCACAGATACGCAGTATTTT	TRBV6-6	TRBJ2-3	-	-
CASSATANYGYTF	TGTGCCAGCAGCGCAACAGCTAACTATGGCTACACCTTC	TRBV9	TRBJ1-2	-	-
CASSLDGSSGNTIYF	TGTGCCAGCAGCTTAGACGGGAGCTCTGGAAACACCATATATTTT	TRBV7-8	TRBJ1-3	-	-
CASSSDRDRNTGELFF	TGTGCCAGCAGTTCAGATCGGGACAGAAACACCGGGGAGCTGTTTTTT	TRBV5-4	TRBJ2-2	few	TRBD1
CASSLGVNTEAFF	TGTGCCAGCAGCCTCGGGGTGAACACTGAAGCTTTCTTT	TRBV6-5	TRBJ1-1	-	-
CASSVIPNADTQYF	TGTGCCAGCAGCGTCATTCCTAACGCAGATACGCAGTATTTT	TRBV9	TRBJ2-3	few	-
CASSPGAGVKDNEQFF	TGCGCCAGCAGCCCGGGTGCAGGGGTAAAAGACAATGAGCAGTTCTTC	TRBV5-1	TRBJ2-1	few	-
CASSPRTGTYTDTQYF	TGTGCCAGCAGCCCCCGGACAGGGACTTACACAGATACGCAGTATTTT	TRBV7-6	TRBJ2-3	-	TRBD1
CASREREGGETQYF	TGTGCCAGCAGAGAGCGGGAGGGGGGGGAGACCCAGTACTTC	TRBV2	TRBJ2-5	few	TRBD2
CASSQAGTNEKLFF	TGTGCCAGCAGCCAGGCGGGGACTAATGAAAAACTGTTTTTT	TRBV14	TRBJ1-4	few	-
CASSLIPTSGYNEQFF	TGCGCCAGCAGCTTGATTCCGACTAGCGGTTACAATGAGCAGTTCTTC	TRBV5-1	TRBJ2-1	-	TRBD2
CASSPGQDRDIQYF	TGTGCCAGCAGCCCGGGACAGGACAGAGACATTCAGTACTTC	TRBV27	TRBJ2-4	-	TRBD1
CASSLQGRTNEKLFF	TGTGCCAGCAGTTTGCAGGGTAGGACTAATGAAAAACTGTTTTTT	TRBV27	TRBJ1-4	few	-
CASSLGLAGTDTQYF	TGTGCCAGCAGTTTGGGCCTAGCGGGCACAGATACGCAGTATTTT	TRBV6-6	TRBJ2-3	few	TRBD2
CASSSLEEWNEQYF	TGTGCCAGCAGCTCTCTAGAGGAATGGAACGAGCAGTACTTC	TRBV28	TRBJ2-7	-	-
CASSLTPTSDTQYF	TGTGCCAGCAGTTTAACCCCCACTTCAGATACGCAGTATTTT	TRBV28	TRBJ2-3	-	-